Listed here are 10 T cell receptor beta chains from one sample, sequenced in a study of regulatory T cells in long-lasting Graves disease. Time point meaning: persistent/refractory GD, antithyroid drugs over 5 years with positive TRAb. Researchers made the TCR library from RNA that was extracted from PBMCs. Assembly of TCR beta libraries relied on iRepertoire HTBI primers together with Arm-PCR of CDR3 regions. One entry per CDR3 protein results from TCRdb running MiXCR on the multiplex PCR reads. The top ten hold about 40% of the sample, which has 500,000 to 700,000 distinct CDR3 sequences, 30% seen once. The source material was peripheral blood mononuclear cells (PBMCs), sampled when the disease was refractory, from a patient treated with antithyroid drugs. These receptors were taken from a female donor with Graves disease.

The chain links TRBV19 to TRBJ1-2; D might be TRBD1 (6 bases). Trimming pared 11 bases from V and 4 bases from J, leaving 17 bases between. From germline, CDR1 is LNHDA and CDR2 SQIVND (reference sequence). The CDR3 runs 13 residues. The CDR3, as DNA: TGTGCCCCCTACAGGGAAATCATCTATGGCTACACCTTC. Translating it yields CAPYREIIYGYTF. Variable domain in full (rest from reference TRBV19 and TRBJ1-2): DGGITQSPKYLFRKEGQNVTLSCEQNLNHDAMYWYRQDPGQGLRLIYYSQIVNDFQKGDIAEGYSVSREKKESFPLTVTSAQKNPTAFYLCAPYREIIYGYTFGSGTRLTVV.

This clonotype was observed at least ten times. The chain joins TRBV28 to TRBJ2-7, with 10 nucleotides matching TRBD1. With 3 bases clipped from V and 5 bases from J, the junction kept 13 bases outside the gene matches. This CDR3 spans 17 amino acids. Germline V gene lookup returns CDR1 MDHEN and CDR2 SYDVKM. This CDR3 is CASSFGAGRDRGDEQYF. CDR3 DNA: TGTGCCAGCAGTTTCGGGGCAGGTAGGGACAGGGGTGACGAGCAGTACTTC. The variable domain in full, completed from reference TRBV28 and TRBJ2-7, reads DVKVTQSSRYLVKRTGEKVFLECVQDMDHENMFWYRQDPGLGLRLIYFSYDVKMKEKGDIPEGYSVSREKKERFSLILESASTNQTSMYLCASSFGAGRDRGDEQYFGPGTRLTVT.

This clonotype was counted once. The DNA for the CDR3 is TGCGCCAGCACCCGGGACGGATGCACAATCCAAGTGAAAGATACGCAGTATTTT. As protein: CASTRDGCTIQVKDTQYF. The rearrangement joins TRBV10-1 to TRBJ2-3; D possibly uses TRBD1 or TRBD2 (5 bases each). The CDR3 spans 18 residues. V shed 7 bases and J shed 5 bases, with 28 bases lying between them. Per germline, CDR1 WNHNN and CDR2 SYGVQD (reference sequence).

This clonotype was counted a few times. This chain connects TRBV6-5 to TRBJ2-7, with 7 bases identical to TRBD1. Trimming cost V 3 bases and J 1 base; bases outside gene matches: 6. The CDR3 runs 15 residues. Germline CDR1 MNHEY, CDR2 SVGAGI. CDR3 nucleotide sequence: TGTGCCAGCAGTTATAAAGGGGGCGCGTCCTACGAGCAGTACTTC. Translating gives CASSYKGGASYEQYF.

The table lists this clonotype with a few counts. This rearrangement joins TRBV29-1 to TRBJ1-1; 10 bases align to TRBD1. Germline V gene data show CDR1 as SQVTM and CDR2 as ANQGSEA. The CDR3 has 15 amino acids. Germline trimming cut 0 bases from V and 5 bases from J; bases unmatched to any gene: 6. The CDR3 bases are TGCAGCGTTGAAGAAACGGGACAGGGGAGGACTGAAGCTTTCTTT. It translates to CSVEETGQGRTEAFF.

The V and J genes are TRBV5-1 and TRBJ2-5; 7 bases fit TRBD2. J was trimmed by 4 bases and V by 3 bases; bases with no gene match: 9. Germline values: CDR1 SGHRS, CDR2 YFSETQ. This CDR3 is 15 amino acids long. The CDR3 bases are TGCGCCAGCAGCTCCGTAGCGGGTAGTGGAGAGACCCAGTACTTC. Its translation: CASSSVAGSGETQYF.

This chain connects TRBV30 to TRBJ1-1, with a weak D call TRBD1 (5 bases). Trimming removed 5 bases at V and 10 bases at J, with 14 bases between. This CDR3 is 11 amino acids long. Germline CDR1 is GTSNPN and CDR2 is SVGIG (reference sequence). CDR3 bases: TGTGCCTGGGCAACGCGGGGCGGAGCTTTCTTT. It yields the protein CAWATRGGAFF.

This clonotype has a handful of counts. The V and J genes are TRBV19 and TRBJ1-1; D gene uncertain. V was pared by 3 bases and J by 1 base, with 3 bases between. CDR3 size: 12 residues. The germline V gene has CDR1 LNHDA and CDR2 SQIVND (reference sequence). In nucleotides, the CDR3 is TGTGCCAGTAGTATCCGGAACACTGAAGCTTTCTTT. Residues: CASSIRNTEAFF.

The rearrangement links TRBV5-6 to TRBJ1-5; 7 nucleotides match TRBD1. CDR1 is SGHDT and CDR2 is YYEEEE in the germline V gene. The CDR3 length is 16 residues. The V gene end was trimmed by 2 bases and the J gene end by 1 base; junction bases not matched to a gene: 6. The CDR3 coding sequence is TGTGCCAGCAGCTTAACAGGGGAGGAGAGCAATCAGCCCCAGCATTTT. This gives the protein CASSLTGEESNQPQHF.

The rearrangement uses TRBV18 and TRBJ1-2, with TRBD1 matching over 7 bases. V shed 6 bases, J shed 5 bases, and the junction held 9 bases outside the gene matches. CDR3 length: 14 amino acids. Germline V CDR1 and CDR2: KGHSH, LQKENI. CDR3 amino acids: CASSLQGSFYGYTF. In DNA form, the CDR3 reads TGTGCCAGCTCGCTACAGGGGTCCTTTTATGGCTACACCTTC.